This T cell receptor (beta chain) is drawn from a study of CD8 T cells in ankylosing spondylitis. Study-wide findings and caveats: Disease-associated clones were reportedly significantly overrepresented in matched ankylosing spondylitis synovial fluid. Previous work reported some of these motif variants in the synovial fluid and blood of reactive arthritis.

Quantitative 5'-RACE with molecular barcodes was used to make the TCR beta libraries. TCRdb passed the 5' RACE reads through MiXCR, listing each CDR3 protein once. The repertoire holds under 250,000 distinct CDR3 sequences, with around 25% as singletons. The CDR3 is 12 residues long. Germline V gene lookup returns CDR1 DFQATT and CDR2 SNEGSKA (reference sequence). V was clipped by 1 base and J by 4 bases, with 7 bases between them. On this clonotype itself: Its antigen remains unknown.

This chain joins TRBV20-1 and TRBJ1-1; a possible D gene is TRBD1 (5 bases). This TCR derives from a male donor with ankylosing spondylitis or in good health (not recorded which). Sequencing was carried out using blood, either unsorted or a sorted T cell fraction (not recorded which). The CDR3 region has the DNA TGCAGTGCTAGAGTGAGGGGCACTGAAGCTTTCTTT. It specifies CSARVRGTEAFF.